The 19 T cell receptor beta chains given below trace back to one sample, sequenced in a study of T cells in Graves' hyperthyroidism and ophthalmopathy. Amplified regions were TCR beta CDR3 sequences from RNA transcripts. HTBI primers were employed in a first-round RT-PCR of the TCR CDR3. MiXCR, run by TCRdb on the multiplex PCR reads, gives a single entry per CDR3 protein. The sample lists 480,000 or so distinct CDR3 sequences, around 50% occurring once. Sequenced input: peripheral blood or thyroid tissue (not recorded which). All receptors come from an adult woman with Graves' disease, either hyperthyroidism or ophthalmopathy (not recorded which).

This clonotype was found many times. The CDR3 protein is CASSQDGDRVNTEAFF. CDR3 nucleotides: TGCGCCAGCAGCCAAGATGGAGACAGGGTTAACACTGAAGCTTTCTTT. The rearrangement links TRBV4-3 to TRBJ1-1; 7 nucleotides align to TRBD1. The CDR3 spans 16 residues. CDR1 LGHNA and CDR2 YSLEER come from the germline V gene. V shed 0 bases, J shed 2 bases, and the junction held 6 bases outside the gene matches.

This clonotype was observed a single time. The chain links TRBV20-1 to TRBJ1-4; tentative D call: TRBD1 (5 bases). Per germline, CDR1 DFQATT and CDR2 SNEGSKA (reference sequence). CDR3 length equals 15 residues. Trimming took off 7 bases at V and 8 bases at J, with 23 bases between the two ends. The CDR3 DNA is TGCAGTGAGGGTCCCGAGGGACGGCTTCGGGAAAAACTGTTTTTT. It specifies CSEGPEGRLREKLFF.

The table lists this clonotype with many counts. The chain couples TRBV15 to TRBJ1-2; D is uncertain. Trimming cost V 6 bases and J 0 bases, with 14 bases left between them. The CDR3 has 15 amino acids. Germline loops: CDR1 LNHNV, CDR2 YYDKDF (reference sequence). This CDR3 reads CATRARRRSNYGYTF. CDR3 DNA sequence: TGTGCCACCAGAGCCCGACGGAGATCTAACTATGGCTACACCTTC.

The DNA for the CDR3 is TGTGCCAGTGCCACAGGGGCGATGTCATCCACTGAAGCTTTCTTT. Translating it yields CASATGAMSSTEAFF. The chain combines TRBV19 with TRBJ1-1, with TRBD1 identical over 7 bases. The trim removed 8 bases at V and 4 bases at J, leaving 13 bases unmatched. This CDR3 is built from 15 residues. The germline V gene has CDR1 LNHDA and CDR2 SQIVND (reference sequence).

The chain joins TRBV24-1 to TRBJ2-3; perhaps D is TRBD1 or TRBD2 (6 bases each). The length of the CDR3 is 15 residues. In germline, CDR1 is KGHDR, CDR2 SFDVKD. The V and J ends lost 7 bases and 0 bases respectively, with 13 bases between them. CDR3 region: CATSVGGVSTDTQYF. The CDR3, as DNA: TGTGCCACCAGCGTCGGGGGCGTCAGCACAGATACGCAGTATTTT.

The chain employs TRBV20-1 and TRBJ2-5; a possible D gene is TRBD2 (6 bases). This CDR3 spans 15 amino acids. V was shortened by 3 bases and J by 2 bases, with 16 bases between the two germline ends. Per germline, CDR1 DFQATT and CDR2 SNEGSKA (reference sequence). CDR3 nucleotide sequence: TGCAGTGCTAGGGGACGGGAGCGGTGGCAAGAGACCCAGTACTTC. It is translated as CSARGRERWQETQYF.

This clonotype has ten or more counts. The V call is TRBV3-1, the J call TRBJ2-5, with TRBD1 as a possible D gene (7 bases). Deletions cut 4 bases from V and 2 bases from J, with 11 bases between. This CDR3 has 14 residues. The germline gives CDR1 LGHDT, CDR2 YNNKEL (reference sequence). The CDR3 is CASSRGTVQETQYF. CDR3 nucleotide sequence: TGTGCCAGCAGCCGCGGGACAGTACAAGAGACCCAGTACTTC.

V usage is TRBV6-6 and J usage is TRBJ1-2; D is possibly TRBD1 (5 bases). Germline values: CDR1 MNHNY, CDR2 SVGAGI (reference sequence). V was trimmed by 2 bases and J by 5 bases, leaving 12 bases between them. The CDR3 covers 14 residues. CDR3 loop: CASSYDSGNYGYTF. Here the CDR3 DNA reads TGTGCCAGCAGTTACGACAGCGGGAATTATGGCTACACCTTC.

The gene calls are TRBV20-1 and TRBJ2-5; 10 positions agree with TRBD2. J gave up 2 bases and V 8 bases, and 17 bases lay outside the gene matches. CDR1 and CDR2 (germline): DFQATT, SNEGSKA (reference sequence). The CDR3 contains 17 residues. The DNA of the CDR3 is TGCAGTCCCGATGTAGCGGGAGGCGGACAAGATCAAGAGACCCAGTACTTC. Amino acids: CSPDVAGGGQDQETQYF.

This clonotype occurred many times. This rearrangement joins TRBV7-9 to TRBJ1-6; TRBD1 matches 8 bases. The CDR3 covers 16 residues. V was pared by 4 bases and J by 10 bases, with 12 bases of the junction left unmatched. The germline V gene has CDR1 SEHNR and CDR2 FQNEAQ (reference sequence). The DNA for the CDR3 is TGTGCCAGCAGCTCCAATGACAGGGGTTTTCGGTCACCCCTCCACTTT. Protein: CASSSNDRGFRSPLHF.

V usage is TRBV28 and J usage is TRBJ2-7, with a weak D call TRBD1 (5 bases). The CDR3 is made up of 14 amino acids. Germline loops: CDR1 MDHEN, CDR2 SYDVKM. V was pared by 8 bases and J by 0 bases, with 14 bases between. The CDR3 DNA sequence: TGTGCCAGCGCGCGACAGTCCCCCTCCTACGAGCAGTACTTC. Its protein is CASARQSPSYEQYF.

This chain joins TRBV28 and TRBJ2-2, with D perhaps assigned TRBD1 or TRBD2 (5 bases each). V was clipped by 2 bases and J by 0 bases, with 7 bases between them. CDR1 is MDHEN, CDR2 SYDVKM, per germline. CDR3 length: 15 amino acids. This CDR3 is CASSLRGPNTGELFF. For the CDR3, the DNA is TGTGCCAGCAGTTTACGGGGCCCGAACACCGGGGAGCTGTTTTTT. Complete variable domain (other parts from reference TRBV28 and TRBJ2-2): DVKVTQSSRYLVKRTGEKVFLECVQDMDHENMFWYRQDPGLGLRLIYFSYDVKMKEKGDIPEGYSVSREKKERFSLILESASTNQTSMYLCASSLRGPNTGELFFGEGSRLTVL.

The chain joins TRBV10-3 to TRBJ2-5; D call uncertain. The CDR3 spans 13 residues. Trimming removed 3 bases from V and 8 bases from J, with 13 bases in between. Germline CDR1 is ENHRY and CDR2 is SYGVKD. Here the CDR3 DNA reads TGTGCCATCAGTGAAACAGCCCCGCCAACCCAGTACTTC. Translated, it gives CAISETAPPTQYF.

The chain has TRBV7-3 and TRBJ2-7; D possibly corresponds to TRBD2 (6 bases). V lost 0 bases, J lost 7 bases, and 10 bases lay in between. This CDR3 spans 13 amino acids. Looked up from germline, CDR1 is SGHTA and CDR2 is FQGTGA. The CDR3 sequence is CASSLTRGQEQYF. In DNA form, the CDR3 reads TGTGCCAGCAGCTTAACGCGGGGCCAGGAGCAGTACTTC.

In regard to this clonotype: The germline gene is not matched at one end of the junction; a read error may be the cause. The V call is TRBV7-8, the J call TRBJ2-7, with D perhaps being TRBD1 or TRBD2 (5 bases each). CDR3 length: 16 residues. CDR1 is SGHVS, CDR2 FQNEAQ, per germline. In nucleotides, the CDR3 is TGCGCCAGCAGCTTGGAGGTATCAGGGATCAGCTACGAGCAGTACTTC. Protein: CASSLEVSGISYEQYF. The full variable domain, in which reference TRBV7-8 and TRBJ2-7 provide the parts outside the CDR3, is GAGVSQSPRYKVAKRGQDVALRCDPISGHVSLFWYQQALGQGPEFLTYFQNEAQLDKSGLPSDRFFAERPEGSVSTLKIQRTQQEDSAVYLCASSLEVSGISYEQYFGPGTRLTVT.

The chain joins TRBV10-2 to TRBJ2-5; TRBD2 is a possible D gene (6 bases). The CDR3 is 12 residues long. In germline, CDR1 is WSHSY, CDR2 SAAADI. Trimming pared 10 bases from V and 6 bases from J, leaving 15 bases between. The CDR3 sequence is CATSGGGKTQYF. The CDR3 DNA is TGCGCCACCTCTGGTGGGGGGAAGACCCAGTACTTC.

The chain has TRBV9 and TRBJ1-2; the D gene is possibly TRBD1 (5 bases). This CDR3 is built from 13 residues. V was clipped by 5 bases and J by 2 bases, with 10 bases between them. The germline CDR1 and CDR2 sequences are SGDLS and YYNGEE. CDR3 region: CASRIGANYGYTF. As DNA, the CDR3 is TGTGCCAGCAGGATAGGGGCGAACTATGGCTACACCTTC.

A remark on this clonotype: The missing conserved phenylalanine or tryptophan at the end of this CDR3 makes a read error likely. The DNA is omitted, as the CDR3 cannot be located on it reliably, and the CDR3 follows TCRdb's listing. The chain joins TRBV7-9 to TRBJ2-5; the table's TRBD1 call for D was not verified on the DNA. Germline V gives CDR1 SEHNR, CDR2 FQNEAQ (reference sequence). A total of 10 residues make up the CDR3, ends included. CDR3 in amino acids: CASSSRVTVR.

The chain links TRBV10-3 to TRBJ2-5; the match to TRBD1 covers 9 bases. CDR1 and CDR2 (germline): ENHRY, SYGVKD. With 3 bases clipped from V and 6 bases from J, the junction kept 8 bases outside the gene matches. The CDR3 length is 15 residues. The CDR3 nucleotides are TGTGCCATCAGTGACGGGACAGGGACGGGAAAGACCCAGTACTTC. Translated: CAISDGTGTGKTQYF.